The clone carrying this T cell receptor beta chain was recorded at least ten times. Antigen unknown. The data originate from a study of human T cells and chemical hapten exposure. Study-level background: Patients, a majority of them female, were diagnosed with alopecia areata, totalis or universalis.

Study-level points and caveats: As patch test score rose, PT1 expanded TCR counts tended to rise as well.

TCRdb reanalysed the RACE reads using MiXCR and keeps one entry per CDR3 protein. Found here are approximately 100,000 distinct CDR3 sequences, 9.5% to 11% of them singletons; the top ten hold around 3.5%. The CDR3 totals 12 residues. The V gene lost 5 bases and the J gene lost 5 bases, with 7 bases spanning the gap. CDR1 and CDR2 (germline): SGHVS, FQNEAQ. Sample time point: patch test 1, 2 weeks after DPC sensitization. As for treatment: therapeutic diphenylcyclopropenone sensitization with weekly scalp DPC. The chain links TRBV7-8 to TRBJ1-5; D is ambiguous. The receptor comes from a woman between 40 and 55 years old with alopecia areata. Some clones in this sample may be carry-over from other donors' samples. The material sequenced was whole blood, taken in connection with sensitization to the hapten diphenylcyclopropenone (DPC). CDR3 sequence reads: CASSAADQPQHF. The CDR3 bases are TGTGCCAGCAGCGCGGCGGATCAGCCCCAGCATTTT.